The rows below give T cell receptor beta chains drawn from one sample of a study of blood T cell repertoires in COVID-19. Only in-frame clones appear in the TCRdb table, and some are missing; sequencing was by immunoSEQ multiplex PCR. The table shows 180,000 or so clones, with roughly four fifths occurring only once. Sequences were obtained from peripheral blood. The origin of the receptors is a woman aged 40-49 years with COVID-19, enrolled during active disease. Each CDR3 is given with its conserved first and last residue. A D gene is named only where the DNA matches it firmly. Expanded clones get a size class; other rows say once, few or many, or leave the size out.

clone_size: -; j_call: TRBJ2-1; d_call: TRBD2; v_call: TRBV6-4; cdr3_nt: TGTGCCAGCAGTGCCGAAGCGGGGGTCGTGACAAATGAGCAGTTCTTC; cdr3_aa: CASSAEAGVVTNEQFF
clone_size: -; j_call: TRBJ2-5; d_call: TRBD1; v_call: TRBV7-9; cdr3_nt: TGTGCCAGCAGCTTAGCGGACAGGGAAGGGGGGACCCAGTACTTC; cdr3_aa: CASSLADREGGTQYF
clone_size: -; j_call: TRBJ2-2; d_call: -; v_call: TRBV19; cdr3_nt: TGTGCCAGTACCCCGCAGGGGAACGGGGAGCTGTTTTTT; cdr3_aa: CASTPQGNGELFF
clone_size: few; j_call: TRBJ1-4; d_call: -; v_call: TRBV9; cdr3_nt: TGTGCCAGCAGCCCAGACGTGGGGGGAAAACTGTTTTTT; cdr3_aa: CASSPDVGGKLFF
clone_size: many; j_call: TRBJ1-2; d_call: -; v_call: TRBV21-1; cdr3_nt: TGTGCCAGCAGCAGAGGGCTGGGGTCGGCCTATGGCTACACCTTC; cdr3_aa: CASSRGLGSAYGYTF
clone_size: once; j_call: TRBJ1-6; d_call: -; v_call: TRBV29-1; cdr3_nt: TGCAGCGTTGAACAGGGCCCCTCAGGCTCACCCCTCCACTTT; cdr3_aa: CSVEQGPSGSPLHF
clone_size: -; j_call: TRBJ2-1; d_call: TRBD2; v_call: TRBV24-1; cdr3_nt: TGTGCCACCAGTGTGCGGACTAGCGGGAGTAATGAGCAGTTCTTC; cdr3_aa: CATSVRTSGSNEQFF
clone_size: -; j_call: TRBJ1-4; d_call: -; v_call: TRBV3-1/TRBV3-2; cdr3_nt: TGTGCCAGCAGCCTCCGGATGGGAGATAATGAAAAACTGTTTTTT; cdr3_aa: CASSLRMGDNEKLFF
clone_size: -; j_call: TRBJ2-1; d_call: TRBD1; v_call: TRBV18; cdr3_nt: TGTGCCAGCTCACTTGACAGGGGGCGGGAGAACAATGAGCAGTTCTTC; cdr3_aa: CASSLDRGRENNEQFF
clone_size: -; j_call: TRBJ2-5; d_call: TRBD2; v_call: TRBV3-1/TRBV3-2; cdr3_nt: TGTGCCAGCAGCCTCTCTGGCGGGAGCATCCAAGAGACCCAGTACTTC; cdr3_aa: CASSLSGGSIQETQYF
clone_size: -; j_call: TRBJ2-1; d_call: -; v_call: TRBV27; cdr3_nt: TGTGCCAGCAGTTTATTCGGGGCCTACAATGAGCAGTTCTTC; cdr3_aa: CASSLFGAYNEQFF
clone_size: -; j_call: TRBJ1-1; d_call: -; v_call: TRBV24-1; cdr3_nt: TGTGCCACCAGTCCCGGGGGACTGAACACTGAAGCTTTCTTT; cdr3_aa: CATSPGGLNTEAFF
clone_size: -; j_call: TRBJ2-7; d_call: TRBD1; v_call: TRBV29-1; cdr3_nt: TGCAGCGTTTCACCTCGGACAGGGTCCTACGAGCAGTACTTC; cdr3_aa: CSVSPRTGSYEQYF
clone_size: -; j_call: TRBJ1-3; d_call: -; v_call: TRBV7-9; cdr3_nt: TGTGCCAGCAGCCCCACCACAGATGGAAACACCATATATTTT; cdr3_aa: CASSPTTDGNTIYF
clone_size: -; j_call: TRBJ2-5; d_call: TRBD2; v_call: TRBV27; cdr3_nt: TGTGCCAGCAGTCCTCTAGGACTAGCGGGAGTTGAGACCCAGTACTTC; cdr3_aa: CASSPLGLAGVETQYF
clone_size: few; j_call: TRBJ1-1; d_call: -; v_call: TRBV18; cdr3_nt: TGTGCCAGCTCACCACCGAAGGGGCACACTGAAGCTTTCTTT; cdr3_aa: CASSPPKGHTEAFF
clone_size: -; j_call: TRBJ2-7; d_call: -; v_call: TRBV19; cdr3_nt: TGTGCCAGTAGTAACTCTTACGAGCAGTACTTC; cdr3_aa: CASSNSYEQYF
clone_size: -; j_call: TRBJ1-1; d_call: -; v_call: TRBV4-2; cdr3_nt: TGTGCCAGCAGGGTCGGGTTTCGGGGAGAGGGAACTGAAGCTTTCTTT; cdr3_aa: CASRVGFRGEGTEAFF
clone_size: -; j_call: TRBJ1-1; d_call: TRBD1; v_call: TRBV3-1/TRBV3-2; cdr3_nt: TGTGCCAGCAGCCAAAATACAGGGGGCAAAGCTTTCTTT; cdr3_aa: CASSQNTGGKAFF
clone_size: -; j_call: TRBJ1-2; d_call: -; v_call: TRBV12-2; cdr3_nt: TGTGCAAGTCCCGTCGGACAGGACATTGGCTACACCTTC; cdr3_aa: CASPVGQDIGYTF
clone_size: -; j_call: TRBJ2-7; d_call: TRBD2; v_call: TRBV2; cdr3_nt: TGTGCCAGCAGGGGGACTAGCGGGAGATTCGGGGAGCAGTACTTC; cdr3_aa: CASRGTSGRFGEQYF
clone_size: -; j_call: TRBJ1-1; d_call: -; v_call: TRBV2; cdr3_nt: TGTGCCAGCAGTTATACAGGGTTATTGGTTGAAGCTTTCTTT; cdr3_aa: CASSYTGLLVEAFF
clone_size: -; j_call: TRBJ2-7; d_call: TRBD1; v_call: TRBV7-9; cdr3_nt: TGTGCCAGCAGCGGGGACAGGGGGCCCTCCTACGAGCAGTACTTC; cdr3_aa: CASSGDRGPSYEQYF
clone_size: -; j_call: TRBJ1-6; d_call: TRBD1; v_call: TRBV13; cdr3_nt: TGTGCCAGCACCCGGGACAGTTCACCCCTCCACTTT; cdr3_aa: CASTRDSSPLHF
clone_size: -; j_call: TRBJ1-5; d_call: TRBD1; v_call: TRBV6-5; cdr3_nt: TGTGCCAGCAGTTCACAGGGGGCCCACAATCAGCCCCAGCATTTT; cdr3_aa: CASSSQGAHNQPQHF
clone_size: -; j_call: TRBJ2-3; d_call: TRBD1; v_call: TRBV5-6; cdr3_nt: TGTGCCAGCAGCTTTGAACAGGGGGGCACAGATACGCAGTATTTT; cdr3_aa: CASSFEQGGTDTQYF
clone_size: -; j_call: TRBJ2-7; d_call: TRBD2; v_call: TRBV9; cdr3_nt: TGTGCCAGCAGCCTCGGACTAGCGGGAGCCTACGAGCAGTACTTC; cdr3_aa: CASSLGLAGAYEQYF
clone_size: -; j_call: TRBJ1-6; d_call: -; v_call: TRBV4-2; cdr3_nt: TGTGCCAGCAGCCAATACGCTGGAAGCCCGGGATCGATGTCCTATAATTCACCCCTCCACTTT; cdr3_aa: CASSQYAGSPGSMSYNSPLHF
clone_size: -; j_call: TRBJ2-1; d_call: TRBD2; v_call: TRBV5-1; cdr3_nt: TGCGCCAGCAGCTGGACTAGCGGTTACAATGAGCAGTTCTTC; cdr3_aa: CASSWTSGYNEQFF